This T cell receptor (beta chain) came from a study of ipilimumab plus nivolumab after autologous stem cell transplantation. Study details: The DLBCL group included primary refractory and relapsed cases. Notes on the study in general: Authors suggest TCR repertoire, Treg phenotype and gut microbiota support further study.

Clones were sequenced by immunoSEQ multiplex PCR, and TCRdb holds only the in-frame ones, with some missing. The sample carries about 17,000 clones, more than 60% recorded once. This CDR3 has 15 residues. About this clone: Its target is unknown.

Through week 26, nivolumab 3 mg/kg IV was given weeks 1, 4, 7, 10, then biweekly. This clonotype was sampled from a male donor with diffuse large B-cell lymphoma. The specimen comprised PBMCs, sampled in a trial of ipilimumab plus nivolumab as post-transplant consolidation. This chain connects TRBV21-1 to TRBJ1-3. TRBV21-1 constitutes a pseudogene. This CDR3 is CASSPRTDSGNTIYF. CDR3 in DNA: TGTGCCAGCAGCCCTCGGACGGACTCTGGAAACACCATATATTTT.